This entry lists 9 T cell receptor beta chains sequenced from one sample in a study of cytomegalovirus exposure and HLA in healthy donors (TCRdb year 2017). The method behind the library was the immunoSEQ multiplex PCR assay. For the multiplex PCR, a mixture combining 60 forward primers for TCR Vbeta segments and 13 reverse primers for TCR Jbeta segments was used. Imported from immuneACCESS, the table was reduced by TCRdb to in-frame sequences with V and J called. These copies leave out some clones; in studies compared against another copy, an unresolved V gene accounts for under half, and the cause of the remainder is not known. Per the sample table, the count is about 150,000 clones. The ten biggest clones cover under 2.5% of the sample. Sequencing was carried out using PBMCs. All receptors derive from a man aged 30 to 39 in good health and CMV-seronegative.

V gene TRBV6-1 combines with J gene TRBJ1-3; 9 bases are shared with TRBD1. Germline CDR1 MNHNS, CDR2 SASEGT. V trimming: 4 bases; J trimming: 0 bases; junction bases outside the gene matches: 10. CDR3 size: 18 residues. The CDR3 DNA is TGTGCCAGCAGTGTCCGGGGACAGGGCTACAACTCTGGAAACACCATATATTTT. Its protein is CASSVRGQGYNSGNTIYF.

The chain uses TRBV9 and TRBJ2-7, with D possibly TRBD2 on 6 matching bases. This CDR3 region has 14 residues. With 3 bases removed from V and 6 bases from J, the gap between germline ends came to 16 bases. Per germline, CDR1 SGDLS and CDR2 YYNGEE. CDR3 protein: CASSAQGGPGEQYF. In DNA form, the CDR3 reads TGTGCCAGCAGCGCGCAGGGAGGCCCGGGCGAGCAGTACTTC. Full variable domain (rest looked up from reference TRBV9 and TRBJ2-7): DSGVTQTPKHLITATGQRVTLRCSPRSGDLSVYWYQQSLDQGLQFLIQYYNGEERAKGNILERFSAQQFPDLHSELNLSSLELGDSALYFCASSAQGGPGEQYFGPGTRLTVT.

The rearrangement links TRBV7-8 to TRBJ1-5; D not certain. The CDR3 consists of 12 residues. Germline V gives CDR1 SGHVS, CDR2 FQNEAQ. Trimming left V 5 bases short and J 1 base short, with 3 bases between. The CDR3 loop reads CASSPSNQPQHF. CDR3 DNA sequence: TGTGCCAGCAGCCCAAGCAATCAGCCCCAGCATTTT.

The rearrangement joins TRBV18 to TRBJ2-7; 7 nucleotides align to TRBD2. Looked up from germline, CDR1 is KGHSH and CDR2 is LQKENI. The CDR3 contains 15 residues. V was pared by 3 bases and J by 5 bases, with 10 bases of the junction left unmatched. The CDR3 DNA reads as TGTGCCAGCTCACCCGCCCTGGGGGAGGGCCACGAGCAGTACTTC. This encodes CASSPALGEGHEQYF.

In DNA, the CDR3 is TGTGCCAGTCGTCAGTCGGGTAGCACAGATACGCAGTATTTT. This gives the protein CASRQSGSTDTQYF. The genes are TRBV19 and TRBJ2-3; no firm D call. V was cut by 8 bases and J by 0 bases, with 12 bases left in between. The V gene's germline CDR1 is LNHDA and CDR2 SQIVND (reference sequence). CDR3 length: 14 residues.

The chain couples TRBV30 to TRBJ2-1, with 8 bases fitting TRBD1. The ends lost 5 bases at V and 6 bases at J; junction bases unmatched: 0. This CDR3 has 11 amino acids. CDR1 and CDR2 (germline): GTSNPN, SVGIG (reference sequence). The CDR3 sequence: CAWGTGNEQFF. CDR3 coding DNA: TGTGCCTGGGGGACAGGCAATGAGCAGTTCTTC.

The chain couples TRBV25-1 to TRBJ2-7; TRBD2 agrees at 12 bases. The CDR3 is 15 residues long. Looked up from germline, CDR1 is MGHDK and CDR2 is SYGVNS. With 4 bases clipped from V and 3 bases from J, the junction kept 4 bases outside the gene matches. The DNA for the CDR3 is TGTGCCAGCAGTGCCCGACTAGCGGGAGTCTACGAGCAGTACTTC. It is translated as CASSARLAGVYEQYF.

The CDR3 here is CASSEEGNRGGKLFF. For the CDR3, the DNA is TGTGCCAGCAGTGAAGAAGGGAACAGGGGGGGAAAACTGTTTTTT. J is TRBJ1-4 and V is TRBV6-1; TRBD1 matches 8 bases. With 1 base clipped from V and 10 bases from J, the junction kept 8 bases outside the gene matches. In germline, CDR1 is MNHNS, CDR2 SASEGT. This CDR3 has 15 residues.

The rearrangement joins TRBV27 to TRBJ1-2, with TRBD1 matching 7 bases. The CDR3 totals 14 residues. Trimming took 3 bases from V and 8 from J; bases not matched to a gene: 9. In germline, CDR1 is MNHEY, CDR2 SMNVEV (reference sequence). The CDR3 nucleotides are TGTGCCAGCAGTTTGAGGGCCTACAGGGGAGGCTACACCTTC. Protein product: CASSLRAYRGGYTF.